This T cell receptor beta chain is from a study of spatial heterogeneity in lung cancer. Findings and limits, study-wide: Ubiquitous expanded tumor TCRs showed up in blood more at resection than follow-up.

At least ten counts were recorded for this clonotype. No antigen is known for it. Documented time point: sample taken at primary tumor resection. Unsorted tumor, nontumor lung tissue or cryopreserved PBMC supplied the whole RNA. Using its own MiXCR run on the 5' RACE reads, TCRdb lists one record per CDR3 protein. The sample records 25,000 or so distinct CDR3 sequences, 2.5% to 4% being singletons. Germline CDR1 GTSNPN, CDR2 SVGIG (reference sequence). This CDR3 is 13 amino acids long. The V end lost 4 bases, the J end lost 0 bases, and 7 bases lay between the germline ends. V and J are TRBV30 and TRBJ1-3, with D hard to call. The specimen was PBMCs, collected at surgery. The sequence was obtained from a female donor with early-stage non-small cell lung cancer. CDR3 in amino acids: CAWTIFSGNTIYF. The CDR3 nucleotides are TGTGCCTGGACTATCTTCTCTGGAAACACCATATATTTT.